This T cell receptor beta chain emerged from a study of cytomegalovirus exposure and HLA in healthy donors. In the PCR, 60 Vbeta and 13 Jbeta primers were used. Sequencing was performed with immunoSEQ multiplex PCR; in TCRdb, only in-frame clones are kept and a portion is missing. The table includes about 150,000 clones, around 75% detected once. From germline, CDR1 is SGDLS and CDR2 YYNGEE. This CDR3 is 15 amino acids long. This TCR was recovered from a man between 18 and 35 years old in good health and CMV-seronegative. Sequenced: PBMCs. The chain employs TRBV9 and TRBJ2-5; 10 nucleotides line up with TRBD1. Judging by the DNA end, TRBJ2-7 fits better; the J call may be wrong. CDR3 sequence: CASSLGTGAGYEQYF. CDR3 in DNA: TGTGCCAGCAGCCTTGGGACAGGGGCCGGCTACGAGCAGTACTTC.